This TCR beta chain was sequenced in a study of T cell changes during pregnancy in multiple sclerosis. This CDR3 region has 15 residues. With V trimmed by 6 bases and J by 7 bases, 7 bases remained unmatched. CDR1 LGHNT and CDR2 FRNRAP come from the germline V gene. Only in-frame clones appear in the TCRdb table, and some are missing; sequencing was by immunoSEQ multiplex PCR. Counted here are 100,000 or so clones, approximately 90% occurring once; the ten biggest clones make up 0.7% to 0.9%. The sample here was peripheral blood, taken in the second trimester of pregnancy. The sequence was collected from a female donor in good health, enrolled as a control in a pregnancy study. V is TRBV12-5 and J is TRBJ2-1, with 12 bases fitting TRBD1. CDR3 protein: CASGPGQGAQNEQFF. CDR3 nucleotides: TGTGCTAGTGGCCCGGGACAGGGGGCGCAGAATGAGCAGTTCTTC.